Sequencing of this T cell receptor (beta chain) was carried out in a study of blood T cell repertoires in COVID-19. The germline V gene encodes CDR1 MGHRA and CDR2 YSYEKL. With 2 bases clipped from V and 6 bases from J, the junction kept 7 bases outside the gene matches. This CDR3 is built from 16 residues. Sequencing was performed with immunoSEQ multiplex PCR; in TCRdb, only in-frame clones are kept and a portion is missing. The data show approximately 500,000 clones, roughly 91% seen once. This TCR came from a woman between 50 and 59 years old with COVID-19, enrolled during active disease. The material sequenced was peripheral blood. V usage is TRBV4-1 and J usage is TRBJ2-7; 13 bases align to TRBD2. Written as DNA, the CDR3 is TGCGCCAGCAGCCAAAGAACTAGCGGGGGGGTCCTCGAGCAGTACTTC. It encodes CASSQRTSGGVLEQYF.